The clone carrying this TCR beta chain has a handful of counts. Its cognate antigen is unknown. Individual cDNA molecules were tagged with unique molecular identifiers. TCRdb processed the 5' RACE reads anew with MiXCR; each CDR3 protein has one entry. Of tens of thousands of distinct CDR3 sequences listed, 5.5% to 6.5% are singletons. The data belong to a study of early T cells in non-severe SARS-CoV-2 infection. Study-wide context: Unsorted whole blood bulk RNA was sequenced, with unpaired chains.

The V end was cut by 3 bases, the J end by 4 bases, with 12 bases between. The CDR3 sequence is 13 residues long. Germline V CDR1 and CDR2: DFQATT, SNEGSKA (reference sequence). Study conclusions and caveats: Anti-spike CD8 responses were favored by VDJdb matching, which missed private and CD4 specificities.

This rearrangement joins TRBV20-1 to TRBJ1-1; D is unclear. The TCR originated in an adult who was a healthcare worker with PCR-confirmed SARS-CoV-2 infection or an uninfected control (not recorded which). The starting material was whole blood, obtained at baseline. The CDR3 DNA follows: TGCAGTGCTAGGCCCCCCCTCCGCACTGAAGCTTTCTTT. This translates into CSARPPLRTEAFF.